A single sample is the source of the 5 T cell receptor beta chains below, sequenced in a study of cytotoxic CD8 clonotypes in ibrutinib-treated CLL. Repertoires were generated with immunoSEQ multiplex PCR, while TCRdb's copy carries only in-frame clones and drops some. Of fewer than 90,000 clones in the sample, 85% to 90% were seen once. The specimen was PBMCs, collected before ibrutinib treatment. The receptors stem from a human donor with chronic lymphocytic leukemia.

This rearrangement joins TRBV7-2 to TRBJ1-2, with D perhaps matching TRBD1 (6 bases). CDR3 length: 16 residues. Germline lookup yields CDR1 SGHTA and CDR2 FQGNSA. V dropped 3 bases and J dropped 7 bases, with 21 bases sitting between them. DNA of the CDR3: TGTGCCAGCAGCTTCGACCATAATACAGGGTACTCTGGCTACACCTTC. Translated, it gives CASSFDHNTGYSGYTF. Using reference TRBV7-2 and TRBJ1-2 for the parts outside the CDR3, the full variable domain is GAGVSQSPSNKVTEKGKDVELRCDPISGHTALYWYRQSLGQGLEFLIYFQGNSAPDKSGLPSDRFSAERTGGSVSTLTIQRTQQEDSAVYLCASSFDHNTGYSGYTFGSGTRLTVV.

For the CDR3, the DNA is TGTGCCAGCAGCCCGACAGGGGTCAGATTTTATAGCAATCAGCCCCAGCATTTT. It is translated as CASSPTGVRFYSNQPQHF. The rearrangement links TRBV28 to TRBJ1-5; TRBD1 matches 8 bases. V lost 6 bases and J lost 0; bases outside the gene matches: 13. There are 18 residues in the CDR3. From germline, CDR1 is MDHEN and CDR2 SYDVKM. The entire variable domain, with the rest obtained from reference TRBV28 and TRBJ1-5, is as follows: DVKVTQSSRYLVKRTGEKVFLECVQDMDHENMFWYRQDPGLGLRLIYFSYDVKMKEKGDIPEGYSVSREKKERFSLILESASTNQTSMYLCASSPTGVRFYSNQPQHFGDGTRLSIL.

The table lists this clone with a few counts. The CDR3 loop reads CASSAGTSVVEQYF. The CDR3 DNA is TGTGCCAGCAGCGCCGGGACTAGCGTCGTCGAGCAGTACTTC. This chain connects TRBV27 to TRBJ2-7, with 10 nucleotides matching TRBD2. Unmatched junction bases numbered 8, after V lost 6 bases and J lost 6 bases. CDR1 MNHEY and CDR2 SMNVEV come from the germline V gene (reference sequence). The CDR3 is made up of 14 amino acids.

CDR3 nucleotides: TGTGCCAGCCACCAGACGCGAGCGGGCACTGAAGCTTTCTTT. As protein: CASHQTRAGTEAFF. The chain is built from TRBV2 and TRBJ1-1, with D unresolved. V was shortened by 8 bases and J by 4 bases, with 17 bases between the two germline ends. Germline CDR1 SNHLY, CDR2 FYNNEI. CDR3 length: 14 residues.

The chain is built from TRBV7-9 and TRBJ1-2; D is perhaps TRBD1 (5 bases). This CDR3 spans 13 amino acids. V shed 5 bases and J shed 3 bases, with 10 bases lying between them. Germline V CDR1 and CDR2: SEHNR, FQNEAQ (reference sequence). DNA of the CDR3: TGTGCCAGCAGCCCGACAGAGGACTATGGCTACACCTTC. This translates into CASSPTEDYGYTF.